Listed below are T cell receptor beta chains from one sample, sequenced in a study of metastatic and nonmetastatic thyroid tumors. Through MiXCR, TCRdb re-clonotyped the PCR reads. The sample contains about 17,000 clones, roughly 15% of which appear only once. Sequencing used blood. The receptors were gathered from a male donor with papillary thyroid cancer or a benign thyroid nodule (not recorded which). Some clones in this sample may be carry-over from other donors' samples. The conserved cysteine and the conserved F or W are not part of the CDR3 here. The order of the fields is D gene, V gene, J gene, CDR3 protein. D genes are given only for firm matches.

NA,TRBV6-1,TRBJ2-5,ASSEVGVKETQY
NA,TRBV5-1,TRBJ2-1,ASSLAFAIEQF
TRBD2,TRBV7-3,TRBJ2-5,ASSLTATSGLVGQETQY
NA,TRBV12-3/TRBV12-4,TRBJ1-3,ASSSWDGGNTIY
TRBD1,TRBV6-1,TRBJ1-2,ASSAGDRGVSGYT
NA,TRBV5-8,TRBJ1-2,ASSFEGRDYGYT
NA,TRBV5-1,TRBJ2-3,ASSLGQGPTDTQY
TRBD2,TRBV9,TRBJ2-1,ASSSRTSTIHNEQF
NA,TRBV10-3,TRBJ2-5,AISESMGEAQY
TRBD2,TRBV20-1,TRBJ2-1,SARTGTSGTYNEQF
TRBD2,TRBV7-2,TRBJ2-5,ASSSTSGGSSMVTQY
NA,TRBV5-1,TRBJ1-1,ASSFAMGDTEAF
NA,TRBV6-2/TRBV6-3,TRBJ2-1,ATRRGWNEQF
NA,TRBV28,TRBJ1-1,ATYGYPMNTEAF
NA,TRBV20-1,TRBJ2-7,SASDLGLGEQY
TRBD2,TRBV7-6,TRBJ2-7,ASSPLAGTGGEQY
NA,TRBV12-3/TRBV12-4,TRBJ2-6,ASDSSGANVLT
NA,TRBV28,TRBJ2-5,ASSLLGVTLWETQY
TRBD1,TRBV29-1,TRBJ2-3,SARGTGDADTQY
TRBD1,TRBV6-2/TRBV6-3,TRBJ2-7,ASSDGTGGFWEQY
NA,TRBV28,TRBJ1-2,ASTQFRGYGYT
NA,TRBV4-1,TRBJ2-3,ASSQFDSTDTQY
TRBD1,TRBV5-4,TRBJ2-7,ASSSDRAHEQY